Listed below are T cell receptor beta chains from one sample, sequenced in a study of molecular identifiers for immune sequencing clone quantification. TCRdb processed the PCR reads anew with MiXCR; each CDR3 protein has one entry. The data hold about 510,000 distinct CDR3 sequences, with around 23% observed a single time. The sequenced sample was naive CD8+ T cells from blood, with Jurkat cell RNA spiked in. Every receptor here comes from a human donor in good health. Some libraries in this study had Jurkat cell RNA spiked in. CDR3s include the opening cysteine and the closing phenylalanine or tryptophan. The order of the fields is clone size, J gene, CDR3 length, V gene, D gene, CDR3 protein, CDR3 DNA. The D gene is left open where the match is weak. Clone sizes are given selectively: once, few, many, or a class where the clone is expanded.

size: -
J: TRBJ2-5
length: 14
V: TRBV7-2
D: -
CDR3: CASSLVGPQETQYF
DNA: TGTGCCAGCAGCTTAGTGGGACCGCAAGAGACCCAGTACTTC

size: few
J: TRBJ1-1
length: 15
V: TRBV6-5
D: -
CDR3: CASSYSRTSDTEAFF
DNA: TGTGCCAGCAGTTACTCGAGAACGTCCGACACTGAAGCTTTCTTT

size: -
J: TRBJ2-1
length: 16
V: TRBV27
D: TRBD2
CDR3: CASSLGVAGGVGEQFF
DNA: TGTGCCAGCAGTTTGGGGGTAGCGGGAGGGGTGGGTGAGCAGTTCTTC

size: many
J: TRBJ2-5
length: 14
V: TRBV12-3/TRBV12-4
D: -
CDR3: CASSLVRQQETQYF
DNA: TGTGCCAGCAGTTTAGTTAGACAGCAAGAGACCCAGTACTTC

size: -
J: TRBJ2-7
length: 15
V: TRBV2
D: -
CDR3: CASTPGGRTGEEQYF
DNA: TGTGCCAGCACCCCCGGGGGGAGAACAGGGGAGGAGCAGTACTTC

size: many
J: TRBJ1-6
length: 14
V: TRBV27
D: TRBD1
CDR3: CASSLTGDNSPLHF
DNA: TGTGCCAGCAGTTTGACAGGGGATAATTCACCCCTCCACTTT

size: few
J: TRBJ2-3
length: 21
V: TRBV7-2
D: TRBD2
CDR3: CASSPLGTSGGALITADTQYF
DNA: TGTGCCAGCAGCCCGCTAGGGACTAGCGGGGGGGCCCTTATTACCGCAGATACGCAGTATTTT

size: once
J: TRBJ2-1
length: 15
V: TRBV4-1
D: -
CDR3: CASSQKDGTYNEQFF
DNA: TGCGCCAGCAGCCAAAAGGACGGAACCTACAATGAGCAGTTCTTC

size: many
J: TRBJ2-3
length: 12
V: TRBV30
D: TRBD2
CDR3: CAWSGLAGGEYF
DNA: TGTGCCTGGAGTGGGCTAGCGGGAGGCGAATATTTT

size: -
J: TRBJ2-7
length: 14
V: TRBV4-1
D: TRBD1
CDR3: CASSQGTGRGEQYF
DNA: TGCGCCAGCAGCCAAGGGACAGGGAGAGGCGAGCAGTACTTC

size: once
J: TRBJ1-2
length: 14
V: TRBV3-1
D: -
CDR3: CASSPKGKGHGYTF
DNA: TGTGCCAGCAGCCCAAAGGGAAAGGGTCATGGCTACACCTTC

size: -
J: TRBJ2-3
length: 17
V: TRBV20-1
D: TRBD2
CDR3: CSARGLVGGESTGTQYF
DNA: TGCAGTGCTAGAGGTCTGGTCGGGGGGGAGTCCACAGGTACGCAGTATTTT

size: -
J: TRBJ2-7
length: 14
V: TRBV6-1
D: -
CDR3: CATSLVPSQYEQYF
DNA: TGTGCCACCAGTCTGGTCCCTTCCCAATACGAGCAGTACTTC

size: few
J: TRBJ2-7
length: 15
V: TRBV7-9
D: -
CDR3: CASSPPPGDDYEQYF
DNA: TGTGCCAGCAGCCCCCCCCCCGGGGACGACTACGAGCAGTACTTC

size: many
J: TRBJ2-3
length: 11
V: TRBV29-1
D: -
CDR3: CSVGRTDTQYF
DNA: TGCAGCGTGGGCCGCACAGATACGCAGTATTTT

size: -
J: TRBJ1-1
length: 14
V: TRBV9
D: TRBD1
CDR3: CASSVAYRGTEAFF
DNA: TGTGCCAGCAGCGTAGCCTACAGGGGCACTGAAGCTTTCTTT

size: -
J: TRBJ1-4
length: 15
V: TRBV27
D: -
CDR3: CASSTPRGGNEKLFF
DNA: TGTGCCAGCAGTACCCCACGGGGGGGCAATGAAAAACTGTTTTTT

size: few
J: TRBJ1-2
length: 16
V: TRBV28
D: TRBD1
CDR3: CASSSYGQGASYGYTF
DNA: TGTGCCAGCAGTTCCTACGGTCAGGGGGCGTCCTATGGCTACACCTTC

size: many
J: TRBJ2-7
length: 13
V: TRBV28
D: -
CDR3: CASKGPALYEQYF
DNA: TGTGCCAGCAAGGGACCAGCTCTCTACGAGCAGTACTTC

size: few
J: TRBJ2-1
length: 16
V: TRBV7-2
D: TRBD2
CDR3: CASSLGLAVSYNEQVF
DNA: TGTGCCAGCAGCTTAGGACTAGCGGTTTCCTACAATGAGCAGGTCTTC

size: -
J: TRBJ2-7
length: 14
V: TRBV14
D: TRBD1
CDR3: CASSHSGGAYKQYF
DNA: TGTGCCAGCAGCCATTCAGGGGGCGCGTACAAGCAGTACTTC

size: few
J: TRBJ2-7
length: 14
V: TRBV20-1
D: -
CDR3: CSARPNWSSYEQYF
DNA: TGCAGTGCCAGACCCAATTGGAGCTCCTACGAGCAGTACTTC

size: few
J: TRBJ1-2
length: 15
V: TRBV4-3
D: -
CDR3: CASSQDPSSFYGYTF
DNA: TGCGCCAGCAGCCAAGACCCCTCCAGTTTCTATGGCTACACCTTC

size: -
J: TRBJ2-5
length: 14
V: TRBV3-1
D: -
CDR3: CASSQALGEETRYF
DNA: TGTGCCAGCAGCCAAGCGTTAGGAGAAGAGACCCGGTACTTC

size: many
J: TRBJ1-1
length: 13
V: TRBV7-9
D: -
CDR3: CASTPTANTEAFF
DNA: TGTGCCAGCACACCAACAGCGAACACTGAAGCTTTCTTT

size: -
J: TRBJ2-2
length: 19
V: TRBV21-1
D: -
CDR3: CASSNGISGGSAFAGELFF
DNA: TGTGCCAGCAGCAACGGGATTAGCGGGGGTTCGGCTTTCGCCGGGGAGCTGTTTTTT

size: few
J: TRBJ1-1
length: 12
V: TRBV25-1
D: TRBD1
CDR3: CASGTVTTEAFF
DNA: TGTGCCAGCGGGACAGTTACCACTGAAGCTTTCTTT